These 19 T cell receptor beta chains share one sample of origin, sequenced in a study of cytotoxic CD8 clonotypes in ibrutinib-treated CLL. The protocol was immunoSEQ multiplex PCR, while the TCRdb copy is restricted to in-frame clones and leaves out a portion. The sample lists about 200,000 clones, around 70% occurring once. The sample in question was PBMCs, obtained after 12 months of ibrutinib treatment. Receptors were obtained from a human donor with chronic lymphocytic leukemia.

This clone was counted a single time. The J gene is TRBJ2-7, the V gene TRBV7-9, with D perhaps assigned TRBD1 or TRBD2 (5 bases each). This CDR3 has 16 residues. Trimming cost V 5 bases and J 1 base, with 18 bases left between them. Germline CDR1 reads SEHNR; CDR2 reads FQNEAQ (reference sequence). The CDR3 region is CASSPSRGYLSYEQYF. In nucleotides, the CDR3 is TGTGCCAGCAGCCCATCGAGGGGATATTTGTCCTACGAGCAGTACTTC.

The chain employs TRBV6-5 and TRBJ1-1, with D unresolved. Germline assignment: CDR1 MNHEY and CDR2 SVGAGI. The V end lost 1 base, the J end lost 1 base, and 13 bases lay between the germline ends. The CDR3 runs to 16 residues. DNA for the CDR3: TGTGCCAGCAGTTACTGGCCCCGGCTACAGAACACTGAAGCTTTCTTT. Encoded protein: CASSYWPRLQNTEAFF.

This chain connects TRBV7-2 to TRBJ1-5; no clear D gene. Germline V gene sequence: CDR1 SGHTA, CDR2 FQGNSA. Deletions cut 0 bases from V and 3 bases from J, with 3 bases between. The CDR3 runs 13 residues. The CDR3 loop is CASSLAVNQPQHF. The DNA of the CDR3 is TGTGCCAGCAGCTTAGCGGTCAATCAGCCCCAGCATTTT.

The gene calls are TRBV30 and TRBJ1-4; no firm D call. Trimming stripped 0 bases from V and 5 bases from J, with 7 bases between. Germline CDR1 is GTSNPN and CDR2 is SVGIG (reference sequence). The CDR3 sequence is 13 residues long. For the CDR3, the DNA is TGTGCCTGGAGTGTACGGGAGAATGAAAAACTGTTTTTT. Translation: CAWSVRENEKLFF.

This clone appeared a single time. J is TRBJ2-5 and V is TRBV19; possible D gene TRBD1, 6 bases. V dropped 5 bases and J dropped 0 bases, with 10 bases sitting between them. The germline V gene encodes CDR1 LNHDA and CDR2 SQIVND (reference sequence). There are 14 residues in the CDR3. The CDR3 region has the DNA TGTGCCAGTAGTGCCACAGGGTACCAAGAGACCCAGTACTTC. Translation gives CASSATGYQETQYF.

The V call is TRBV27, the J call TRBJ2-6, with D unresolved. The V end was cut by 4 bases, the J end by 0 bases, with 7 bases between. This CDR3 has 15 residues. Germline loops: CDR1 MNHEY, CDR2 SMNVEV (reference sequence). Here the CDR3 DNA reads TGTGCCAGCAGTTCCCCCGCCTCTGGGGCCAACGTCCTGACTTTC. Protein product: CASSSPASGANVLTF.

This clone was observed a few times. J is TRBJ1-5 and V is TRBV7-2; no firm D call. V was cut by 2 bases and J by 6 bases, with 5 bases left in between. The CDR3 consists of 12 residues. Germline CDR1 SGHTA, CDR2 FQGNSA. The CDR3 protein is CASSLYSQPQHF. CDR3 sequence (DNA): TGTGCCAGCAGCTTATATAGTCAGCCCCAGCATTTT.

The rearrangement joins TRBV6-5 to TRBJ2-3; weak D call: TRBD1 (5 bases). Trimming took 0 bases from V and 8 from J, leaving 15 bases between them. The germline CDR1 and CDR2 sequences are MNHEY and SVGAGI. CDR3 length: 15 amino acids. The CDR3 DNA is TGTGCCAGCAGTTACTCGATGGGGCACACCAGTACGCAGTATTTT. It translates to CASSYSMGHTSTQYF.

The sample holds a few counts of this clone. The gene calls are TRBV9 and TRBJ2-7; D gene uncertain. The CDR3 sequence is 13 residues long. V dropped 3 bases and J dropped 4 bases, with 11 bases sitting between them. The V gene's germline CDR1 is SGDLS and CDR2 YYNGEE. CDR3 sequence reads: CASSGQAQYEQYF. The CDR3 region has the DNA TGTGCCAGCAGCGGTCAAGCGCAATACGAGCAGTACTTC.

The chain links TRBV14 to TRBJ2-1; a weak D match, TRBD2 (5 bases). In germline, CDR1 is SGHDN, CDR2 FVKESK. CDR3 length equals 16 residues. The V end lost 1 base, the J end lost 0 bases, and 10 bases lay between the germline ends. The CDR3 nucleotides are TGTGCCAGCAGCCAAGCCAGAGGGAGCTCCTACAATGAGCAGTTCTTC. Its translation is CASSQARGSSYNEQFF.

V is TRBV11-2 and J is TRBJ2-5, with 7 bases matching TRBD2. This CDR3 is 14 amino acids long. Losses at the gene ends were 3 bases for V and 1 base for J; bases not matched to a gene: 2. CDR1 is SGHAT, CDR2 FQNNGV, per germline. CDR3 in amino acids: CASSLRGIQETQYF. The CDR3, as DNA: TGTGCCAGCAGCTTGCGGGGGATCCAAGAGACCCAGTACTTC.

The chain is built from TRBV7-2 and TRBJ2-1; 8 nucleotides line up with TRBD2. Trimming at V came to 1 base and at J to 5 bases, leaving 7 bases not matched to a gene. CDR3 length: 16 residues. CDR1 and CDR2 from the germline V gene are SGHTA and FQGNSA. The CDR3 loop reads CASSLGSSGSHNEQFF. The CDR3 region has the DNA TGTGCCAGCAGCTTAGGCTCTAGCGGGTCGCACAATGAGCAGTTCTTC.

This clone has only a few counts. This chain links TRBV13 with TRBJ1-2; 7 bases fit TRBD1. Germline loops: CDR1 PRHDT, CDR2 FYEKMQ (reference sequence). The CDR3 loop spans 14 amino acids. The V gene end was trimmed by 4 bases and the J gene end by 4 bases; junction bases not matched to a gene: 6. CDR3 sequence (DNA): TGTGCCAGCAGCTCAAGGGGGCGAGGCTATGGCTACACCTTC. Translated: CASSSRGRGYGYTF.

The chain uses TRBV25-1 and TRBJ1-1; D unclear. There are 13 residues in the CDR3. V was cut by 5 bases and J by 1 base, with 8 bases left in between. In germline, CDR1 is MGHDK, CDR2 SYGVNS. The CDR3 DNA follows: TGTGCCAGCAGTCGGGCCGCGAACACTGAAGCTTTCTTT. Protein: CASSRAANTEAFF.

This clone showed up just a few times. The chain couples TRBV30 to TRBJ1-4; D is unclear. Trimming cost V 2 bases and J 8 bases, with 6 bases left between them. Germline CDR1 is GTSNPN and CDR2 is SVGIG (reference sequence). The CDR3 loop spans 11 amino acids. CDR3 region: CAWSRSEKLFF. Here the CDR3 DNA reads TGTGCCTGGAGTCGGAGCGAAAAACTGTTTTTT.

The chain has TRBV19 and TRBJ1-2, with D tentatively TRBD1 (6 bases). The CDR3 sequence is 13 residues long. Per germline, CDR1 LNHDA and CDR2 SQIVND (reference sequence). V was cut by 3 bases and J by 8 bases, with 13 bases left in between. Here the CDR3 DNA reads TGTGCCAGTAGTATTTGGGGGGCAGGCGGCTACACCTTC. It specifies CASSIWGAGGYTF.

The gene calls are TRBV19 and TRBJ1-5; D remains unclear. The CDR3 covers 17 residues. The germline CDR1 and CDR2 sequences are LNHDA and SQIVND (reference sequence). Deletions cut 3 bases from V and 2 bases from J, with 17 bases between. The CDR3 protein is CASSIIELGQRNQPQHF. CDR3 bases: TGTGCCAGTAGTATCATAGAGCTTGGGCAGCGCAATCAGCCCCAGCATTTT. The complete variable domain, with remaining parts taken from reference TRBV19 and TRBJ1-5, reads DGGITQSPKYLFRKEGQNVTLSCEQNLNHDAMYWYRQDPGQGLRLIYYSQIVNDFQKGDIAEGYSVSREKKESFPLTVTSAQKNPTAFYLCASSIIELGQRNQPQHFGDGTRLSIL.

This clone was picked up one time. The chain uses TRBV7-6 and TRBJ1-1; 7 nucleotides line up with TRBD1. After removal of 1 base from V and 2 bases from J, the junction contained 4 bases not matched to a gene. This CDR3 is built from 15 residues. Germline V lookup: CDR1 SGHVS, CDR2 FNYEAQ. For the CDR3, the DNA is TGTGCCAGCAGCTTAGGGACAGGCCGAAACACTGAAGCTTTCTTT. The encoded protein is CASSLGTGRNTEAFF. Using reference TRBV7-6 and TRBJ1-1 for the parts outside the CDR3, the full variable domain is GAGVSQSPRYKVTKRGQDVALRCDPISGHVSLYWYRQALGQGPEFLTYFNYEAQQDKSGLPNDRFSAERPEGSISTLTIQRTEQRDSAMYRCASSLGTGRNTEAFFGQGTRLTVV.

The rearrangement links TRBV5-1 to TRBJ2-5; D possibly matches TRBD1 or TRBD2 (5 bases each). CDR1 SGHRS and CDR2 YFSETQ come from the germline V gene. The CDR3 runs to 13 residues. Trimming took off 6 bases at V and 1 base at J, with 10 bases between the two ends. The CDR3 coding sequence is TGCGCCAGCAAGTATGGGGGCCAAGAGACCCAGTACTTC. It yields the protein CASKYGGQETQYF.